The 28 T cell receptor beta chains below were found in one sample sequenced in a study of T cells expressing NK-cell markers (dated by TCRdb to 2020 to 2021). The library was made by 5' RACE. TCRdb records Illumina HiSeq 2000 as the sequencer. TCRdb reanalyzed the reads, keeping one entry per CDR3 protein sequence and omitting DNA. The sample's records list 400,000 to 450,000 distinct CDR3 sequences. The ten largest clones capture 7.3% of the sample. Material for sequencing was blood T cells: a sorted CD56 or NKG2C T cell subset, CD4+ or CD8+ T cells, or bulk PBMC T cells (not recorded which). These receptors came from a woman between 18 and 69 years old in good health.

The chain has TRBV12-3 or TRBV12-4 and TRBJ1-2; TCRdb lists TRBD1, though no DNA is available to test this call. This CDR3 has 13 residues. The CDR3 protein is CASRTTGRDGYTF.

The V call is TRBV4-2, the J call TRBJ1-3; TCRdb's assignment of TRBD1 cannot be checked, as there is no DNA. Looked up from germline, CDR1 is LGHNA and CDR2 is YNFKEQ. This CDR3 contains 15 residues. Here the CDR3 reads CASSQEGAAGNTIYF.

This rearrangement joins TRBV12-3 or TRBV12-4 to TRBJ2-1; the TRBD1 assignment by TCRdb is unverifiable without DNA. The CDR3 consists of 14 residues. CDR3 amino acids: CASSPRGQNNEQFF.

The rearrangement joins TRBV7-3 to TRBJ2-7; TCRdb's D call of TRBD2 is untestable without DNA. This CDR3 has 16 residues. Germline V gene sequence: CDR1 SGHTA, CDR2 FQGTGA. CDR3 protein: CASSLVPSGMGYEQYF. Using reference TRBV7-3 and TRBJ2-7 for the parts outside the CDR3, the full variable domain is GAGVSQTPSNKVTEKGKYVELRCDPISGHTALYWYRQSLGQGPEFLIYFQGTGAADDSGLPNDRFFAVRPEGSVSTLKIQRTERGDSAVYLCASSLVPSGMGYEQYFGPGTRLTVT.

The CDR3: CASSRTSGGSSYNEQFF. The chain has TRBV5-1 and TRBJ2-1; as DNA is missing, the TRBD2 call by TCRdb cannot be tested. The CDR3 runs to 17 residues. Germline V gene lookup returns CDR1 SGHRS and CDR2 YFSETQ. The whole variable domain, remainder taken from reference TRBV5-1 and TRBJ2-1, is KAGVTQTPRYLIKTRGQQVTLSCSPISGHRSVSWYQQTPGQGLQFLFEYFSETQRNKGNFPGRFSGRQFSNSRSEMNVSTLELGDSALYLCASSRTSGGSSYNEQFFGPGTRLTVL.

The chain combines TRBV2 with TRBJ2-3; TCRdb calls TRBD1, which cannot be checked without DNA. Germline loops: CDR1 SNHLY, CDR2 FYNNEI. The CDR3 contains 13 residues. The CDR3 here is CASLKGAGGGQYF.

The chain employs TRBV9 and TRBJ1-1. Germline V gene sequence: CDR1 SGDLS, CDR2 YYNGEE. The CDR3 loop spans 14 amino acids. CDR3 region: CASSGDTSSTEAFF.

V and J are TRBV10-3 and TRBJ2-7; TCRdb designates TRBD1, a call that cannot be tested without DNA. CDR1 and CDR2 (germline): ENHRY, SYGVKD. This CDR3 region has 15 residues. CDR3 amino acids: CAISEGTGYSYEQYF.

The CDR3 is CASSPGRLAEAFF. The gene calls are TRBV4-3 and TRBJ1-1. Per germline, CDR1 LGHNA and CDR2 YSLEER. CDR3 length equals 13 residues.

V and J are TRBV27 and TRBJ2-2. There are 16 residues in the CDR3. Germline assignment: CDR1 MNHEY and CDR2 SMNVEV (reference sequence). The CDR3 loop reads CASSLYGFSGTGELFF.

The chain has TRBV28 and TRBJ2-7; lacking DNA, the TRBD2 call made by TCRdb goes unchecked. The CDR3 length is 15 residues. Germline values: CDR1 MDHEN, CDR2 SYDVKM. This CDR3 reads CAILPGLAGGHEQYF.

The chain is built from TRBV11-2 and TRBJ2-4. Per the germline V gene, CDR1 is SGHAT and CDR2 is FQNNGV. This CDR3 contains 15 residues. The CDR3 loop is CASSSHGLAKNIQYF. The variable domain in full, completed from reference TRBV11-2 and TRBJ2-4, reads EAGVAQSPRYKIIEKRQSVAFWCNPISGHATLYWYQQILGQGPKLLIQFQNNGVVDDSQLPKDRFSAERLKGVDSTLKIQPAKLEDSAVYLCASSSHGLAKNIQYFGAGTRLSVL.

V gene TRBV13 combines with J gene TRBJ2-7. The CDR3 loop spans 14 amino acids. Germline V CDR1 and CDR2: PRHDT, FYEKMQ (reference sequence). The CDR3 loop reads CASSLSQEADEQYF.

J is TRBJ2-1 and V is TRBV27; TCRdb lists TRBD1, though no DNA is available to test this call. There are 11 residues in the CDR3. Looked up from germline, CDR1 is MNHEY and CDR2 is SMNVEV (reference sequence). The CDR3 sequence is CASSSGHEQFF.

The chain recombines TRBV19 with TRBJ2-3; the TCRdb call, TRBD1, lacks DNA for checking. Germline loops: CDR1 LNHDA, CDR2 SQIVND (reference sequence). The CDR3 contains 15 residues. CDR3 sequence: CASSTHPGAGGAQYF.

The chain couples TRBV5-1 to TRBJ1-6. The CDR3 covers 16 residues. Germline CDR1 SGHRS, CDR2 YFSETQ. This CDR3 reads CASSQDGSSYNSPLHF.

The chain uses TRBV4-3 and TRBJ2-1; lacking DNA, the TRBD1 call made by TCRdb goes unchecked. This CDR3 spans 18 amino acids. Germline CDR1 LGHNA, CDR2 YSLEER. The CDR3: CASSQDPGEARVDNEQFF.

The chain has TRBV19 and TRBJ1-1. The CDR3 sequence is 15 residues long. CDR1 and CDR2 (germline): LNHDA, SQIVND (reference sequence). Here the CDR3 reads CASSIIGVGNTEAFF.

The chain carries TRBV29-1 and TRBJ2-1; as DNA is missing, the TRBD1 call by TCRdb cannot be tested. This CDR3 has 12 residues. Germline assignment: CDR1 SQVTM and CDR2 ANQGSEA. CDR3 protein: CSVGDRGNEQFF.

The chain employs TRBV5-1 and TRBJ2-3; TCRdb's D gene call, TRBD2, goes unchecked for lack of DNA. Germline loops: CDR1 SGHRS, CDR2 YFSETQ. The length of the CDR3 is 13 residues. Here the CDR3 reads CASSSQVPDTQYF.

J is TRBJ2-3 and V is TRBV11-2; there is no DNA to check the TCRdb D call of TRBD2. This CDR3 is built from 17 residues. Germline CDR1 reads SGHAT; CDR2 reads FQNNGV. The CDR3 reads CASSPPPGLAVRDTQYF. Together with reference TRBV11-2 and TRBJ2-3, the CDR3 gives the full variable domain: EAGVAQSPRYKIIEKRQSVAFWCNPISGHATLYWYQQILGQGPKLLIQFQNNGVVDDSQLPKDRFSAERLKGVDSTLKIQPAKLEDSAVYLCASSPPPGLAVRDTQYFGPGTRLTVL.

The CDR3 here is CASSFRDRGLGGYTF. J is TRBJ1-2 and V is TRBV12-3 or TRBV12-4; TCRdb lists TRBD1, though no DNA is available to test this call. This CDR3 has 15 residues.

This rearrangement joins TRBV29-1 to TRBJ2-2; checking the TCRdb D call of TRBD1 is not possible without DNA. The CDR3 runs to 15 residues. Germline CDR1 reads SQVTM; CDR2 reads ANQGSEA. The CDR3 is CSVNERDSETGELFF.

The V gene is TRBV7-9, the J gene TRBJ2-1; TCRdb reports TRBD2, a call that lacks DNA to check it against. Germline lookup yields CDR1 SEHNR and CDR2 FQNEAQ (reference sequence). The CDR3 runs 15 residues. This chain's CDR3 is CASSWSAGGANEQFF.

CDR3 sequence: CASIRQGWSTDTQYF. This sequence joins TRBV27 and TRBJ2-3; the TRBD1 assignment by TCRdb is unverifiable without DNA. This CDR3 is built from 15 residues. CDR1 is MNHEY and CDR2 is SMNVEV in the germline V gene (reference sequence).

The chain uses TRBV7-3 and TRBJ2-1; TCRdb proposes TRBD1, but this gene call is untestable without DNA. This CDR3 contains 14 residues. Germline CDR1 reads SGHTA; CDR2 reads FQGTGA. The CDR3 region is CASSFPGANNEQFF. Complete variable domain (other parts from reference TRBV7-3 and TRBJ2-1): GAGVSQTPSNKVTEKGKYVELRCDPISGHTALYWYRQSLGQGPEFLIYFQGTGAADDSGLPNDRFFAVRPEGSVSTLKIQRTERGDSAVYLCASSFPGANNEQFFGPGTRLTVL.

V and J are TRBV29-1 and TRBJ2-1; the D call from TCRdb, TRBD1, cannot be confirmed without DNA. Germline CDR1 SQVTM, CDR2 ANQGSEA. This CDR3 is built from 11 residues. The CDR3 reads CSATDREEQFF.

The chain carries TRBV9 and TRBJ2-1; as DNA is missing, the TRBD1 call by TCRdb cannot be tested. The CDR3 has 15 amino acids. Germline V gene sequence: CDR1 SGDLS, CDR2 YYNGEE. The CDR3 region is CASSPPRTGYNEQFF. The whole variable domain, remainder taken from reference TRBV9 and TRBJ2-1, is DSGVTQTPKHLITATGQRVTLRCSPRSGDLSVYWYQQSLDQGLQFLIQYYNGEERAKGNILERFSAQQFPDLHSELNLSSLELGDSALYFCASSPPRTGYNEQFFGPGTRLTVL.